This TCR beta chain was retrieved from a study of OX40 agonist ivuxolimab in advanced cancers. Germline CDR1 SGHAT, CDR2 FQNNGV. Trimming took 6 bases from V and 1 from J, leaving 12 bases between them. The CDR3 is 14 amino acids. The repertoire was sequenced with immunoSEQ multiplex PCR; TCRdb's copy has only in-frame clones and lacks some. Of around 40,000 clones detected, around 80% appear once; the ten largest clones hold around 5.1%. The starting material was CD4+ or CD8+ T cells sorted from blood, obtained in a trial of the OX40 agonist ivuxolimab. The V call is TRBV11-2, the J call TRBJ1-1; maybe TRBD1 (5 bases). This TCR derives from an adult with an advanced solid tumor such as melanoma, head and neck, liver or kidney cancer. The CDR3 coding sequence is TGTGCCAGCAGTGCAGGGTTGTGGAACACTGAAGCTTTCTTT. Translated, it gives CASSAGLWNTEAFF.